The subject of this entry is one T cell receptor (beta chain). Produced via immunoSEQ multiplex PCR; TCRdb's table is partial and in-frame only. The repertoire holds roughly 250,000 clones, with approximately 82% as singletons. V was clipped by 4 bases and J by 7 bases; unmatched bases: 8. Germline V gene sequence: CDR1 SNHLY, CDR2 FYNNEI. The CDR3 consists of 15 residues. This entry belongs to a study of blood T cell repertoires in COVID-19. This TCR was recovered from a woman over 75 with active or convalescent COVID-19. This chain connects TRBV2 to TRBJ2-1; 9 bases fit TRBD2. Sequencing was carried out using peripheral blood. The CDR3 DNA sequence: TGTGCCAGCAGTGCCTACTTCCTAGCGGGGAATGAGCAGTTCTTC. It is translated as CASSAYFLAGNEQFF.